This T cell receptor beta chain was retrieved from a study of shared clonotypes between healthy human individuals. Findings and caveats of the study: Rarefaction showed sorted-subset sequencing was incomplete despite large depth.

The CDR3 is 16 amino acids. CDR1 MNHEY and CDR2 SMNVEV come from the germline V gene (reference sequence). The V and J ends lost 2 bases and 4 bases respectively, with 15 bases between them. Remarks on this clone: No antigen is known for it.

The protocol was immunoSEQ multiplex PCR, while the TCRdb copy is restricted to in-frame clones and leaves out a portion. The data contain roughly 1,500,000 clones, 98% to 99% of them singletons. The TCR sequence derives from a man between 25 and 39 years old in good health. The material sequenced was naive CD4+ T cells sorted from blood. Specified subset: CD45RA+ positively selected. The chain links TRBV27 to TRBJ2-1, with D tentatively TRBD2 (6 bases). Here the CDR3 reads CASSLMGGKGYNEQFF. The CDR3 DNA sequence: TGTGCCAGCAGTTTAATGGGCGGGAAGGGATACAATGAGCAGTTCTTC.